The 31 T cell receptor beta chains given below trace back to one sample, sequenced in a study of shared clonotypes between healthy human individuals. The protocol was immunoSEQ multiplex PCR, while the TCRdb copy is restricted to in-frame clones and leaves out a portion. The sample includes approximately 940,000 clones, approximately 80% of them seen just once. The sequenced sample was memory CD4+ T cells sorted from blood. The subset was: CD45RA-negative fraction. The source is a man aged 18 to 29 in good health.

The V and J genes are TRBV5-4 and TRBJ1-1, with TRBD1 as a possible D gene (6 bases). The germline V gene has CDR1 SGHNT and CDR2 YYREEE (reference sequence). CDR3 size: 14 residues. Trimming pared 4 bases from V and 4 bases from J, leaving 14 bases between. For the CDR3, the DNA is TGTGCCAGCAGCCCATCGACAGGTCTCACTGAAGCTTTCTTT. It specifies CASSPSTGLTEAFF.

The J gene is TRBJ1-5, the V gene TRBV6-6; 9 bases align to TRBD1. The germline gives CDR1 MNHNY, CDR2 SVGAGI (reference sequence). CDR3 size: 16 residues. The junction had 5 bases not matched to a gene; V was cut back by 3 bases and J by 2 bases. CDR3 sequence: CASSYPRDRGNQPQHF. CDR3 coding DNA: TGTGCCAGCAGTTATCCCCGGGACAGGGGCAATCAGCCCCAGCATTTT.

CDR3 sequence reads: CASSTPGQIYEQYF. DNA for the CDR3: TGTGCCAGTAGTACGCCGGGACAGATCTACGAGCAGTACTTC. The chain joins TRBV19 to TRBJ2-7, with 7 positions matching TRBD1. V gave up 4 bases and J gave up 3 bases; unmatched junction bases: 6. This CDR3 comprises 14 residues. In germline, CDR1 is LNHDA, CDR2 SQIVND (reference sequence).

As to this clone: At the DNA level, this CDR3 is encoded by other sequences in the same sample as well. The chain couples TRBV18 to TRBJ2-7, with a possible D match to TRBD2 (5 bases). Germline V CDR1 and CDR2: KGHSH, LQKENI. V lost 3 bases, J lost 2 bases, and 11 bases lay in between. The CDR3 covers 14 residues. The CDR3 loop reads CASSPGATTYEQYF. CDR3 DNA: TGTGCCAGCTCACCGGGAGCTACGACCTACGAGCAGTACTTC.

V and J are TRBV7-2 and TRBJ2-3; 7 nucleotides line up with TRBD2. The J segment lost 2 bases and the V segment lost 3 bases, leaving 5 bases of the junction unmatched. The V gene's germline CDR1 is SGHTA and CDR2 FQGNSA. The CDR3 length is 15 residues. The CDR3 sequence is CASSLASGITDTQYF. The CDR3 DNA is TGTGCCAGCAGCTTGGCTAGCGGTATCACAGATACGCAGTATTTT.

This clone showed up just once. In nucleotides, the CDR3 is TGCGCCAGCAGCTTGGCCTCTCCCAGGGACTATAATTCACCCCTCCACTTT. Translated: CASSLASPRDYNSPLHF. The chain has TRBV5-1 and TRBJ1-6; weak D call: TRBD1 (5 bases). Germline loops: CDR1 SGHRS, CDR2 YFSETQ. V was clipped by 0 bases and J by 3 bases, with 13 bases between them. This CDR3 is built from 17 residues.

The chain is built from TRBV5-1 and TRBJ1-2; unclear D gene. The CDR3 sequence is 16 residues long. Germline-derived CDR1 and CDR2 are SGHRS and YFSETQ. V lost 0 bases to trimming and J lost 0 bases, with 12 bases between them. CDR3 region: CASSLGWAQANYGYTF. In DNA form, the CDR3 reads TGCGCCAGCAGCTTGGGGTGGGCCCAAGCTAACTATGGCTACACCTTC.

J is TRBJ2-1 and V is TRBV5-1, with a tentative D call TRBD1 (6 bases). CDR3 length equals 15 residues. CDR1 and CDR2 (germline): SGHRS, YFSETQ. V was cut by 4 bases and J by 4 bases, with 15 bases left in between. This CDR3 is CASSKGQRPYNEQFF. The CDR3 nucleotides read TGCGCCAGCAGCAAAGGACAGCGCCCTTACAATGAGCAGTTCTTC.

Remarks on this clone: The sample carries other DNA sequences with the same CDR3. This chain links TRBV10-3 with TRBJ1-5; no firm D call. This CDR3 spans 15 amino acids. CDR1 ENHRY and CDR2 SYGVKD come from the germline V gene. V lost 0 bases, J lost 1 base, and 7 bases lay in between. The CDR3 loop reads CAISESGGSNQPQHF. CDR3 coding DNA: TGTGCCATCAGTGAGTCAGGAGGCAGCAATCAGCCCCAGCATTTT.

The chain links TRBV30 to TRBJ2-2, with a possible D match to TRBD1 (6 bases). The V end was cut by 3 bases, the J end by 5 bases, with 10 bases between. The CDR3 extends over 13 amino acids. The germline V gene encodes CDR1 GTSNPN and CDR2 SVGIG (reference sequence). This CDR3 reads CAWSRGYTGELFF. The CDR3 coding sequence is TGTGCCTGGAGCAGGGGTTATACCGGGGAGCTGTTTTTT.

The count of this clone is one. The chain combines TRBV10-3 with TRBJ2-5; unclear D gene. The V gene lost 3 bases and the J gene lost 4 bases, with 9 bases spanning the gap. The CDR3 is 13 residues long. Germline V gene sequence: CDR1 ENHRY, CDR2 SYGVKD. CDR3: CAISDDPRETQYF. For the CDR3, the DNA is TGTGCCATCAGTGACGACCCCCGAGAGACCCAGTACTTC.

The gene calls are TRBV10-3 and TRBJ1-4, with a weak D call TRBD1 (6 bases). The CDR3 has 14 amino acids. Trimming removed 10 bases from V and 5 bases from J, with 17 bases in between. Germline-derived CDR1 and CDR2 are ENHRY and SYGVKD. The CDR3 sequence: CATWTGTKNEKLFF. CDR3 in DNA: TGTGCCACCTGGACGGGGACAAAAAATGAAAAACTGTTTTTT.

The gene calls are TRBV7-9 and TRBJ2-7; TRBD2 matches 11 bases. The V gene's germline CDR1 is SEHNR and CDR2 FQNEAQ (reference sequence). J gave up 4 bases and V 4 bases, and 6 bases lay outside the gene matches. CDR3 length: 15 amino acids. CDR3 sequence (DNA): TGTGCCAGCAGCTCCCTTAGCGGGGGGGCTTACGAGCAGTACTTC. It is translated as CASSSLSGGAYEQYF.

The V and J genes are TRBV9 and TRBJ2-3; D not resolved. Germline loops: CDR1 SGDLS, CDR2 YYNGEE. CDR3 length: 17 amino acids. Trimming shortened V by 4 bases and J by 1 base, and 19 bases separated the two germline ends. CDR3 sequence (DNA): TGTGCCAGCAGCCCACCGTGGCAGGCCTCACGCACAGATACGCAGTATTTT. Amino acids: CASSPPWQASRTDTQYF.

The genes are TRBV5-4 and TRBJ1-2, with D uncertain. With 0 bases removed from V and 1 base from J, the gap between germline ends came to 4 bases. The CDR3 length is 13 residues. Germline assignment: CDR1 SGHNT and CDR2 YYREEE (reference sequence). The CDR3 region has the DNA TGTGCCAGCAGCTTGGGGGGTAACTATGGCTACACCTTC. Protein sequence: CASSLGGNYGYTF.

The J gene is TRBJ2-7, the V gene TRBV11-1, with 9 bases aligning to TRBD1. CDR3 length: 17 residues. Looked up from germline, CDR1 is SGHAT and CDR2 is FQDESV (reference sequence). V shed 0 bases, J shed 2 bases, and the junction held 8 bases outside the gene matches. CDR3 loop: CASSLARARDRAYEQYF. CDR3 in DNA: TGTGCCAGCAGCTTAGCGCGGGCCCGGGACAGGGCCTACGAGCAGTACTTC.

This chain links TRBV4-1 with TRBJ2-2; TRBD2 matches at 10 bases. The V gene's germline CDR1 is MGHRA and CDR2 YSYEKL. CDR3 length equals 18 residues. V lost 1 base and J lost 9; bases outside the gene matches: 14. The CDR3: CASSQVRLAGVPTRELFF. CDR3 nucleotides: TGCGCCAGCAGCCAAGTAAGGCTAGCGGGGGTCCCAACCCGGGAGCTGTTTTTT.

The genes are TRBV19 and TRBJ1-5; D unclear. V lost 3 bases to trimming and J lost 5 bases, with 8 bases between them. The CDR3 totals 13 residues. Germline assignment: CDR1 LNHDA and CDR2 SQIVND (reference sequence). CDR3 DNA: TGTGCCAGTAGTATGTACGGCTATCAGCCCCAGCATTTT. Its translation is CASSMYGYQPQHF.

The CDR3 DNA reads TGTGCCAGCAGCTTGAGGGACAGAGAAACAGATACGCAGTATTTT. Its protein is CASSLRDRETDTQYF. The J gene is TRBJ2-3, the V gene TRBV5-4, with 7 bases identical to TRBD1. Germline V gives CDR1 SGHNT, CDR2 YYREEE (reference sequence). V lost 1 base to trimming and J lost 3 bases; unmatched junction nucleotides: 5. The CDR3 spans 15 residues.

The V and J genes are TRBV9 and TRBJ2-1; D gene ambiguous. The CDR3 totals 13 residues. Trimming shortened V by 2 bases and J by 7 bases, and 10 bases separated the two germline ends. Germline lookup yields CDR1 SGDLS and CDR2 YYNGEE. CDR3 protein: CASSVSLGNEQFF. CDR3 DNA: TGTGCCAGCAGCGTGTCTTTAGGTAATGAGCAGTTCTTC.

CDR3 region: CASSNGQGMGSPLHF. Written as DNA, the CDR3 is TGTGCCAGCAGCAACGGACAGGGAATGGGTTCACCCCTCCACTTT. The V gene is TRBV4-2, the J gene TRBJ1-6; 8 nucleotides line up with TRBD1. V gave up 5 bases and J gave up 9 bases; unmatched junction bases: 9. This CDR3 has 15 residues. Germline V gene sequence: CDR1 LGHNA, CDR2 YNFKEQ.

The chain recombines TRBV19 with TRBJ2-1; 8 bases line up with TRBD2. This CDR3 region has 14 residues. J was trimmed by 1 base and V by 10 bases; bases with no gene match: 6. Germline values: CDR1 LNHDA, CDR2 SQIVND (reference sequence). In DNA form, the CDR3 reads TGTGCCACCAAAGCGGGGGTTTCCTACAATGAGCAGTTCTTC. Protein sequence: CATKAGVSYNEQFF.

This clone was counted between two and nine times. Here the CDR3 DNA reads TGTGCCAGCAGTCCCTGGACAGGGGACAATCAGCCCCAGCATTTT. Residues: CASSPWTGDNQPQHF. V is TRBV28 and J is TRBJ1-5; 9 positions match TRBD1. Germline CDR1 MDHEN, CDR2 SYDVKM. The CDR3 loop spans 15 amino acids. The V segment lost 5 bases and the J segment 3 bases; nucleotides outside the gene matches: 5.

The J gene is TRBJ2-7, the V gene TRBV5-8; the D call may be TRBD1 or TRBD2 (6 bases each). Germline V gene data show CDR1 as SGHTS and CDR2 as YDEGEE. The CDR3 is 15 amino acids. Trimming took off 3 bases at V and 0 bases at J, with 13 bases between the two ends. CDR3 protein: CASSWWGAYSYEQYF. CDR3 in DNA: TGTGCCAGCAGCTGGTGGGGGGCATACTCCTACGAGCAGTACTTC. Full variable domain (missing parts from reference TRBV5-8 and TRBJ2-7): EAGVTQSPTHLIKTRGQQATLRCSPISGHTSVYWYQQALGLGLQFLLWYDEGEERNRGNFPPRFSGRQFPNYSSELNVNALELEDSALYLCASSWWGAYSYEQYFGPGTRLTVT.

The gene calls are TRBV7-2 and TRBJ2-2; maybe TRBD2 (7 bases). Germline V lookup: CDR1 SGHTA, CDR2 FQGNSA. V was cut by 7 bases and J by 4 bases, with 22 bases left in between. CDR3 length: 17 residues. The CDR3 DNA is TGTGCCAGCACTAACGCCGGGGGCGGGAGCGTCACCGGGGAGCTGTTTTTT. Residues: CASTNAGGGSVTGELFF.

This sequence joins TRBV25-1 and TRBJ2-5, with D unresolved. CDR1 is MGHDK and CDR2 is SYGVNS in the germline V gene. The CDR3 is made up of 12 amino acids. Trimming removed 3 bases at V and 4 bases at J, with 6 bases between. The CDR3 nucleotides read TGTGCCAGCAGTGACCATCCAGAGACCCAGTACTTC. This translates into CASSDHPETQYF.

V is TRBV5-6 and J is TRBJ1-4; 9 bases are a match to TRBD1. Unmatched junction bases numbered 2, after V lost 4 bases and J lost 7 bases. The CDR3 runs 13 residues. In germline, CDR1 is SGHDT, CDR2 YYEEEE. This CDR3 reads CASSADRGEKLFF. The CDR3 coding sequence is TGTGCCAGCAGCGCGGACAGGGGTGAAAAACTGTTTTTT.

The chain uses TRBV7-2 and TRBJ1-3; D gene uncertain. The CDR3 is 15 residues long. Germline CDR1 reads SGHTA; CDR2 reads FQGNSA. V shed 0 bases and J shed 4 bases, with 10 bases lying between them. The DNA for the CDR3 is TGTGCCAGCAGCTTAGCGCTTATCGGGGGAAACACCATATATTTT. Translation gives CASSLALIGGNTIYF. The full variable domain, its missing parts supplied by reference TRBV7-2 and TRBJ1-3, is GAGVSQSPSNKVTEKGKDVELRCDPISGHTALYWYRQSLGQGLEFLIYFQGNSAPDKSGLPSDRFSAERTGGSVSTLTIQRTQQEDSAVYLCASSLALIGGNTIYFGEGSWLTVV.

The J gene is TRBJ2-5, the V gene TRBV2; 12 bases fit TRBD2. Germline values: CDR1 SNHLY, CDR2 FYNNEI. The V gene end was trimmed by 7 bases and the J gene end by 0 bases; junction bases not matched to a gene: 3. The CDR3 loop spans 15 amino acids. CDR3 region: CASTGLAGYQETQYF. The CDR3 region has the DNA TGTGCCAGCACTGGACTAGCGGGGTACCAAGAGACCCAGTACTTC. Full variable domain (rest looked up from reference TRBV2 and TRBJ2-5): EPEVTQTPSHQVTQMGQEVILRCVPISNHLYFYWYRQILGQKVEFLVSFYNNEISEKSEIFDDQFSVERPDGSNFTLKIRSTKLEDSAMYFCASTGLAGYQETQYFGPGTRLLVL.

Here the CDR3 reads CASYSQGLAYNEQFF. The CDR3 DNA reads TGTGCCAGCTATTCTCAGGGACTAGCCTACAATGAGCAGTTCTTC. The V gene is TRBV28, the J gene TRBJ2-1; 8 nucleotides agree with TRBD2. J lost 2 bases, V lost 8 bases, and 8 bases had no gene match. Per germline, CDR1 MDHEN and CDR2 SYDVKM. CDR3 length: 15 amino acids.

V usage is TRBV18 and J usage is TRBJ2-7; D is undetermined. Trimming shortened V by 3 bases and J by 0 bases, and 9 bases separated the two germline ends. This CDR3 is built from 14 residues. The germline V gene has CDR1 KGHSH and CDR2 LQKENI. The CDR3 loop reads CASSPAMVSYEQYF. In DNA, the CDR3 is TGTGCCAGCTCACCGGCCATGGTCTCCTACGAGCAGTACTTC.